This T cell receptor (beta chain) was sequenced during a study of control samples from healthy donors and cancer patients. The CDR3 has 13 amino acids. V gave up 2 bases and J gave up 7 bases; unmatched junction bases: 1. Germline V CDR1 and CDR2: SGHNT, YYREEE (reference sequence). Sequencing used immunoSEQ multiplex PCR; TCRdb keeps in-frame clones, though not all of them. The data hold some 150,000 clones, with about nine tenths observed a single time. The TCR was taken from a man aged 30 to 39 in good health. The rearrangement uses TRBV5-4 and TRBJ2-7; 12 bases match TRBD2. The specimen was blood. The CDR3 DNA follows: TGTGCCAGCAGCTTCGGACTAGCGGGGGAGCAGTACTTC. Residues: CASSFGLAGEQYF.